This T cell receptor (beta chain) was sequenced during a study of cytomegalovirus exposure and HLA in healthy donors. Study-wide results and caveats: Among the most significant clusters, several appeared linked to common viral pathogens in a later analysis. Researchers left out some V segments, among them TRBV6-2 and TRBV6-3, as indistinguishable.

As to this clone: Its target is not known.

The study ran its PCR with 60 Vbeta and 13 Jbeta primers. Generated by immunoSEQ multiplex PCR, the TCRdb table keeps only in-frame clones and is missing some. The table records approximately 170,000 clones, approximately 80% of them present only once. The germline gives CDR1 LNHDA, CDR2 SQIVND (reference sequence). V dropped 5 bases and J dropped 10 bases, with 15 bases sitting between them. This CDR3 contains 14 residues. The V gene is TRBV19, the J gene TRBJ1-6, with D unresolved. The sequenced sample consisted of PBMCs. The TCR originated in a woman aged 40 to 50 in good health and CMV-seropositive. The CDR3 region is CASSPPGEMSPLHF. DNA of the CDR3: TGTGCCAGTAGTCCCCCCGGGGAAATGTCACCCCTCCACTTT.